One and the same sample provided the 10 T cell receptor beta chains below, sequenced in a study of blood T cell repertoires in COVID-19. Assay used: immunoSEQ multiplex PCR; TCRdb lists only in-frame clones, some missing. Among approximately 380,000 clones listed, less than 85% were seen once. Sequenced material: peripheral blood. These receptors were taken from a woman under 30 with acute or convalescent COVID-19.

The chain couples TRBV24-1 to TRBJ1-2; no definite D call. The germline V gene encodes CDR1 KGHDR and CDR2 SFDVKD. The CDR3 runs to 13 residues. V lost 9 bases, J lost 1 base, and 11 bases lay in between. The CDR3 coding sequence is TGTGCCACCTCGCCCGGTTTTAACTATGGCTACACCTTC. It is translated as CATSPGFNYGYTF.

This chain uses TRBV4-1 with TRBJ1-2; D uncertain. Germline-derived CDR1 and CDR2 are MGHRA and YSYEKL. CDR3 length equals 12 residues. The germline V and J ends were trimmed by 2 bases and 5 bases, with 6 bases remaining between them. The CDR3: CASSQSPYGYTF. The CDR3 coding sequence is TGCGCCAGCAGCCAAAGCCCTTATGGCTACACCTTC.

The chain has TRBV15 and TRBJ1-5; D is possibly TRBD1 (6 bases). V dropped 9 bases and J dropped 5 bases, with 14 bases sitting between them. Germline CDR1 LNHNV, CDR2 YYDKDF (reference sequence). The CDR3 is 13 amino acids. CDR3 protein: CATQGNTDQPQHF. The DNA for the CDR3 is TGTGCCACGCAGGGGAATACGGATCAGCCCCAGCATTTT. The variable domain in full, completed from reference TRBV15 and TRBJ1-5, reads DAMVIQNPRYQVTQFGKPVTLSCSQTLNHNVMYWYQQKSSQAPKLLFHYYDKDFNNEADTPDNFQSRRPNTSFCFLDIRSPGLGDTAMYLCATQGNTDQPQHFGDGTRLSIL.

The V gene is TRBV9, the J gene TRBJ2-3, with TRBD2 identical over 7 bases. Germline lookup yields CDR1 SGDLS and CDR2 YYNGEE. J gave up 2 bases and V 0 bases, and 3 bases lay outside the gene matches. The CDR3 loop spans 15 amino acids. The CDR3 DNA reads TGTGCCAGCAGCGTAGCGGGAGGACCCACAGATACGCAGTATTTT. It is translated as CASSVAGGPTDTQYF.

The sample holds a few counts of this clone. CDR3 nucleotides: TGTGCCAGCAGCGGTAGAGGCGGGAGAGGGCAAGAGACCCAGTACTTC. Its protein product is CASSGRGGRGQETQYF. The chain couples TRBV7-6 to TRBJ2-5; 7 nucleotides match TRBD2. J was trimmed by 2 bases and V by 5 bases; bases with no gene match: 11. CDR1 and CDR2 (germline): SGHVS, FNYEAQ. There are 16 residues in the CDR3.

The chain has TRBV23-1 and TRBJ1-2, with D unclear. TRBV23-1 is an open reading frame, and its role is uncertain. The germline V and J ends were trimmed by 3 bases and 6 bases, with 8 bases remaining between them. This CDR3 is built from 12 residues. CDR3 loop: CASSHPAHGYTF. The CDR3 region has the DNA TGCGCCAGCAGTCACCCAGCGCATGGCTACACCTTC.

The chain carries TRBV11-3 and TRBJ2-1, with D possibly being TRBD2 (6 bases). This CDR3 contains 14 residues. The V gene's germline CDR1 is SGHNT and CDR2 YENEEA. Trimming shortened V by 1 base and J by 10 bases, and 14 bases separated the two germline ends. DNA for the CDR3: TGTGCCAGCAGCTTAGTTGGGACTGAAAACGAGCAGTTCTTC. Protein sequence: CASSLVGTENEQFF.

The chain combines TRBV2 with TRBJ2-1, with 13 bases aligning to TRBD2. CDR3 size: 15 residues. J was trimmed by 6 bases and V by 8 bases; bases with no gene match: 7. The germline gives CDR1 SNHLY, CDR2 FYNNEI. The CDR3 DNA sequence: TGTGCCAGCCTACTAGCGGGGGGGGGCTCCAATGAGCAGTTCTTC. Its translation: CASLLAGGGSNEQFF.

The V gene is TRBV2, the J gene TRBJ2-1, with TRBD1 matching 8 bases. Looked up from germline, CDR1 is SNHLY and CDR2 is FYNNEI. V shed 6 bases and J 10 bases; nucleotides not matched to a gene: 5. The CDR3 has 12 amino acids. The CDR3 region has the DNA TGTGCCAGCAGGGGACAGGCGAGGGAGCAGTTCTTC. Translation gives CASRGQAREQFF.

The rearrangement links TRBV5-1 to TRBJ2-7, with D maybe TRBD2 (5 bases). Trimming removed 0 bases from V and 5 bases from J, with 9 bases in between. In germline, CDR1 is SGHRS, CDR2 YFSETQ. This CDR3 is built from 13 residues. CDR3 residues: CASSLAGTDEQYF. The CDR3 DNA reads as TGCGCCAGCAGCTTGGCGGGAACTGACGAGCAGTACTTC.